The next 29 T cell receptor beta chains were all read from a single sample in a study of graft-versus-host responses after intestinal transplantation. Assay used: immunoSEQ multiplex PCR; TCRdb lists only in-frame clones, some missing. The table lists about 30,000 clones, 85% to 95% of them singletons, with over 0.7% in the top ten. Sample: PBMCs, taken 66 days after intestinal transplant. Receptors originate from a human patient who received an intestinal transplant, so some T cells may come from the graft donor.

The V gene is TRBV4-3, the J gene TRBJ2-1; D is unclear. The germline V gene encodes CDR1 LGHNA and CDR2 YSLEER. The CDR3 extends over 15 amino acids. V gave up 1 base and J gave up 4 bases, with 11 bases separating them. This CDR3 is CASSQGVAAYNEQFF. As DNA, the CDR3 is TGCGCCAGCAGCCAAGGCGTGGCGGCTTACAATGAGCAGTTCTTC.

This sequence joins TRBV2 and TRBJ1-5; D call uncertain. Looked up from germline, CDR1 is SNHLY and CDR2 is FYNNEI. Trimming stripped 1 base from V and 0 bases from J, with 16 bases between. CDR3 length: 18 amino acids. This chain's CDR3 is CASSEDRSSSYSNQPQHF. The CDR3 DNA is TGTGCCAGCAGTGAAGACCGTTCTTCCAGTTATAGCAATCAGCCCCAGCATTTT.

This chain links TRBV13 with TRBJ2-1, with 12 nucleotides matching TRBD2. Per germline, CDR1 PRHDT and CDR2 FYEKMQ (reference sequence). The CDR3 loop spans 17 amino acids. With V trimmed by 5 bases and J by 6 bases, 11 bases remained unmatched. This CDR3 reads CASSLRLAGVRGNEQFF. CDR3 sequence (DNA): TGTGCCAGCAGCCTCCGACTAGCGGGAGTAAGGGGCAATGAGCAGTTCTTC.

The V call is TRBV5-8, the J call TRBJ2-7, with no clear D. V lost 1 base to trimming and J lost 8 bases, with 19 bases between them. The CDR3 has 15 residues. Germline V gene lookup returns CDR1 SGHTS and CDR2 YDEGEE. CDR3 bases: TGTGCCAGCAGCTTGTCCGGTGACGGCGCGCCGAAGCAGTACTTC. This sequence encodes CASSLSGDGAPKQYF.

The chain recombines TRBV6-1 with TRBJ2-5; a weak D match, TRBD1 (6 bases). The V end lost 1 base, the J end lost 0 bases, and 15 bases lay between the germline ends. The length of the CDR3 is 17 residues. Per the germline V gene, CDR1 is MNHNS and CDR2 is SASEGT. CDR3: CASSEVFRTANQETQYF. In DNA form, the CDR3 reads TGTGCCAGCAGTGAAGTCTTTCGGACAGCAAACCAAGAGACCCAGTACTTC.

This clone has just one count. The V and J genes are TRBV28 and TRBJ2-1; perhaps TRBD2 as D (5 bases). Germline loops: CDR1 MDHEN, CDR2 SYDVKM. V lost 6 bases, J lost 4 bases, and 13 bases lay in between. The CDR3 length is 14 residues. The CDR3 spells CASSPPGSYNEQFF. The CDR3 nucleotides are TGTGCCAGCAGCCCCCCGGGGTCATACAATGAGCAGTTCTTC.

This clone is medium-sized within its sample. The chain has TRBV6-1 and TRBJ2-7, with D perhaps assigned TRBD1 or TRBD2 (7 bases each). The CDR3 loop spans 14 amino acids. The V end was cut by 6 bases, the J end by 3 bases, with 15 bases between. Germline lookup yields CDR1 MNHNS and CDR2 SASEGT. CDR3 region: CASREGGGRYEQYF. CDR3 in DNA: TGTGCCAGCAGGGAGGGAGGGGGCCGCTACGAGCAGTACTTC.

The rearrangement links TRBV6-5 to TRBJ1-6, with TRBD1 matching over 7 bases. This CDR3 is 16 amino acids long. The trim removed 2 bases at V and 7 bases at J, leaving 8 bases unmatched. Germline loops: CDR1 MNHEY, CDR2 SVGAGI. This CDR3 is CASSYESTGTNSPLHF. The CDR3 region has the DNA TGTGCCAGCAGTTACGAATCGACAGGGACAAATTCACCCCTCCACTTT.

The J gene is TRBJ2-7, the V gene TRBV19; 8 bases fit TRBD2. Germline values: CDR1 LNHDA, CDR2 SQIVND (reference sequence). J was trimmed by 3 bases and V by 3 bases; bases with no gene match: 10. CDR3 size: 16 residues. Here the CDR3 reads CASSIYPSGSLYEQYF. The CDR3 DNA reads TGTGCCAGTAGTATCTACCCAAGCGGGAGTCTCTACGAGCAGTACTTC. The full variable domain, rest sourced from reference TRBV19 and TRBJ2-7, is DGGITQSPKYLFRKEGQNVTLSCEQNLNHDAMYWYRQDPGQGLRLIYYSQIVNDFQKGDIAEGYSVSREKKESFPLTVTSAQKNPTAFYLCASSIYPSGSLYEQYFGPGTRLTVT.

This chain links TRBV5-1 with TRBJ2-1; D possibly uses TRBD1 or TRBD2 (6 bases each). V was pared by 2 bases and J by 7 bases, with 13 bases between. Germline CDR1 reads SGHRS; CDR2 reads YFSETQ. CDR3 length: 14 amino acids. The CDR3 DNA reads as TGCGCCAGCAGCTTCACGGGGGCCGGGAATGAGCAGTTCTTC. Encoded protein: CASSFTGAGNEQFF.

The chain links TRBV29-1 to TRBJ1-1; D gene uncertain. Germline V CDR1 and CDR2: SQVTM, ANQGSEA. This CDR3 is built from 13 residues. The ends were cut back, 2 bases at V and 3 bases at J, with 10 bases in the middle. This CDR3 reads CSVEYPWDTEAFF. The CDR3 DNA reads TGCAGCGTTGAATACCCATGGGACACTGAAGCTTTCTTT.

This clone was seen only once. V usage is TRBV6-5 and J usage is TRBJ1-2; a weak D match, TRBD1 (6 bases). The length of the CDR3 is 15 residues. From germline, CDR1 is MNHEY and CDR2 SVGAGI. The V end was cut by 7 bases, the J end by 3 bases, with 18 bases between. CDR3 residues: CASTQYGGRDYGYTF. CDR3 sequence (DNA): TGTGCCAGCACCCAATACGGGGGGCGCGACTATGGCTACACCTTC.

The CDR3 protein is CASSISSWGGQGHEQFF. The CDR3 DNA sequence: TGTGCCAGTAGTATTTCGAGTTGGGGGGGACAGGGCCATGAGCAGTTCTTC. The genes are TRBV19 and TRBJ2-1; 9 positions agree with TRBD1. V was clipped by 3 bases and J by 8 bases; unmatched bases: 14. Germline V gene sequence: CDR1 LNHDA, CDR2 SQIVND (reference sequence). CDR3 size: 17 residues. Complete variable domain (other parts from reference TRBV19 and TRBJ2-1): DGGITQSPKYLFRKEGQNVTLSCEQNLNHDAMYWYRQDPGQGLRLIYYSQIVNDFQKGDIAEGYSVSREKKESFPLTVTSAQKNPTAFYLCASSISSWGGQGHEQFFGPGTRLTVL.

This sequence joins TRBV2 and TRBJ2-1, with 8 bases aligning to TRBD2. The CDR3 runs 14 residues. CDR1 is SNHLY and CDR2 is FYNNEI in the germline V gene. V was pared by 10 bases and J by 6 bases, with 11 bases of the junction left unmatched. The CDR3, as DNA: TGTGCCACACTTACCGGGACTAGGCTCAATGAGCAGTTCTTC. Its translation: CATLTGTRLNEQFF.

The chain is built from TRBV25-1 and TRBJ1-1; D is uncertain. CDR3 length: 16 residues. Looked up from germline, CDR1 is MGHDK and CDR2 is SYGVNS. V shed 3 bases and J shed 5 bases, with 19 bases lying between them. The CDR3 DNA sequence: TGTGCCAGCAGTGACCAAATACACCCAAGAGAAACTGAAGCTTTCTTT. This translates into CASSDQIHPRETEAFF.

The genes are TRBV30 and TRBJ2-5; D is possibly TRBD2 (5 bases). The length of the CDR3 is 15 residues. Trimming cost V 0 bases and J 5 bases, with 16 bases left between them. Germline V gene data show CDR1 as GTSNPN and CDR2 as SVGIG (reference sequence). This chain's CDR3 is CAWSVVRAVKETQYF. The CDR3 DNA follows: TGTGCCTGGAGTGTAGTGAGGGCAGTTAAGGAGACCCAGTACTTC.

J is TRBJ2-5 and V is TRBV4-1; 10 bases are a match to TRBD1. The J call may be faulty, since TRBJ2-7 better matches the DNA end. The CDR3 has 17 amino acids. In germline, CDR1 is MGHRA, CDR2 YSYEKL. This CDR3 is CASSQQVSGQGTYEQYF. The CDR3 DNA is TGCGCCAGCAGCCAACAGGTTTCGGGACAGGGGACCTACGAGCAGTACTTC.

The CDR3 region has the DNA TGTGCCAGCAGCCCGGACGGAGCGGTGGGGACACCCCTCCACTTT. This sequence encodes CASSPDGAVGTPLHF. J is TRBJ1-6 and V is TRBV5-6; the D is unclear. V lost 4 bases and J lost 11, with 19 bases in between. Per germline, CDR1 SGHDT and CDR2 YYEEEE. The CDR3 is made up of 15 amino acids.

The DNA for the CDR3 is TGCAGCGTTGATGGGCCAGAGGGCTACACCTTC. Amino acids: CSVDGPEGYTF. V usage is TRBV29-1 and J usage is TRBJ1-2; D not certain. The V end lost 3 bases, the J end lost 8 bases, and 10 bases lay between the germline ends. This CDR3 region has 11 residues. Germline V gene sequence: CDR1 SQVTM, CDR2 ANQGSEA. Filled out from reference TRBV29-1 and TRBJ1-2, the complete variable domain reads SAVISQKPSRDICQRGTSLTIQCQVDSQVTMMFWYRQQPGQSLTLIATANQGSEATYESGFVIDKFPISRPNLTFSTLTVSNMSPEDSSIYLCSVDGPEGYTFGSGTRLTVV.

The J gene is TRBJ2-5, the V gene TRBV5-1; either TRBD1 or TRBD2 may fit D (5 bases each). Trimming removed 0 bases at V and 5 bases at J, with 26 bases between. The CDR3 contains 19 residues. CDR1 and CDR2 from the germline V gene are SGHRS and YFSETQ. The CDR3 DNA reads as TGCGCCAGCAGCTTGGCCTTCGTAGGAGTTACTGGCAGGGAGGAGACCCAGTACTTC. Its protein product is CASSLAFVGVTGREETQYF.

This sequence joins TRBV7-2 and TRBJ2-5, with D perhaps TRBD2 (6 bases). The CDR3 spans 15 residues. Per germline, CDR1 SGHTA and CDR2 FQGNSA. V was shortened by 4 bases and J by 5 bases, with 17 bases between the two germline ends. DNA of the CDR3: TGTGCCAGCAGCTCCGGCGGGACCCCCCGGGAGACCCAGTACTTC. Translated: CASSSGGTPRETQYF.

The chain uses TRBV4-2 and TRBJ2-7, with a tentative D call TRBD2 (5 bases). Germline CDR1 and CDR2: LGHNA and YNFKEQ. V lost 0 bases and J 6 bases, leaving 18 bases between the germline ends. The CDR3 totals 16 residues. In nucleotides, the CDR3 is TGTGCCAGCAGCCAAGACGCAACCCGGGATTTTGTCGAGCAGTACTTC. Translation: CASSQDATRDFVEQYF.

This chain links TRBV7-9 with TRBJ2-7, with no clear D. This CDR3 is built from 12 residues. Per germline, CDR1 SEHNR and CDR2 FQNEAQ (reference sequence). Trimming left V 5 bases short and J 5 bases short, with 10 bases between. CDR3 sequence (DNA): TGTGCCAGCAGCGACGACACCGACGAGCAGTACTTC. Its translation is CASSDDTDEQYF.

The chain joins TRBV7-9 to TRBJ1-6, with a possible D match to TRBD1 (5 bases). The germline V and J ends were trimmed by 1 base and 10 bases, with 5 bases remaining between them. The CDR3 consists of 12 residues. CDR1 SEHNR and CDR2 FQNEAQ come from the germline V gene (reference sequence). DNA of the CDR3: TGTGCCAGCAGCTTAGGGGGGTCACCCCTCCACTTT. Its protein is CASSLGGSPLHF.

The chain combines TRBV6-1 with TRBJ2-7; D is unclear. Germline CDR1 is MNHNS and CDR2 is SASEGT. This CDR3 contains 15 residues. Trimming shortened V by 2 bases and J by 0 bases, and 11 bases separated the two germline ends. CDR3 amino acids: CASSEIPGNSYEQYF. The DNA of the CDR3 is TGTGCCAGCAGTGAAATCCCCGGAAACTCCTACGAGCAGTACTTC.

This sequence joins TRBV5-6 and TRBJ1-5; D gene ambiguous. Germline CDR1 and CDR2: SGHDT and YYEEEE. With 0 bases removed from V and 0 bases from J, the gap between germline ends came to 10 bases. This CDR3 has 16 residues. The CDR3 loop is CASSLAADDSNQPQHF. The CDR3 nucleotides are TGTGCCAGCAGCTTGGCGGCAGATGATAGCAATCAGCCCCAGCATTTT.

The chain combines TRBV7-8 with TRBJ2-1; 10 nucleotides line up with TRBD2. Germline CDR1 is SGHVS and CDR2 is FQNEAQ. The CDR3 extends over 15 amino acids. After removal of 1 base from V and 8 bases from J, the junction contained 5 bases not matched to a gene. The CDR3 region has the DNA TGTGCCAGCAGCTTAGGGCCTAGCGGGAGCGATGAGCAGTTCTTC. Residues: CASSLGPSGSDEQFF.

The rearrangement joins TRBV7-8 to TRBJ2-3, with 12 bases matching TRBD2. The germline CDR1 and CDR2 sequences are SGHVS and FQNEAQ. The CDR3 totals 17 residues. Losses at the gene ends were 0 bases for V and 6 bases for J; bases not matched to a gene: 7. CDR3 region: CASSLAMTSGSSDTQYF. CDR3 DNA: TGTGCCAGCAGCTTAGCTATGACTAGCGGGAGTTCGGATACGCAGTATTTT.

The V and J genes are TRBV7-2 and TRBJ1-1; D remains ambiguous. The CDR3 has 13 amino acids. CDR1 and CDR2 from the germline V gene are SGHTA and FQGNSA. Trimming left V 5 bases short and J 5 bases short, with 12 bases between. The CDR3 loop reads CASSAGSWTEAFF. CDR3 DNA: TGTGCCAGCAGCGCCGGTAGCTGGACTGAAGCTTTCTTT. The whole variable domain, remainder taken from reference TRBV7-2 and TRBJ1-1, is GAGVSQSPSNKVTEKGKDVELRCDPISGHTALYWYRQSLGQGLEFLIYFQGNSAPDKSGLPSDRFSAERTGGSVSTLTIQRTQQEDSAVYLCASSAGSWTEAFFGQGTRLTVV.